These 27 T cell receptor beta chains were sequenced from one sample in a study of T cells in Graves' hyperthyroidism and ophthalmopathy. RNA transcripts served as the template for amplifying TCR beta CDR3 regions. The HTBI set primed first-round TCR CDR3 RT-PCR. TCRdb re-called the multiplex PCR reads through MiXCR, storing one row per CDR3 protein. This sample has 330,000 or so distinct CDR3 sequences, with 15% to 20% found just once. Sequencing used blood. These TCRs come from a woman in her forties with Graves' ophthalmopathy.

This clonotype has ten or more counts. The chain links TRBV9 to TRBJ2-7; maybe TRBD2 (6 bases). V lost 0 bases to trimming and J lost 4 bases, with 17 bases between them. CDR1 is SGDLS, CDR2 YYNGEE, per germline. The CDR3 has 16 amino acids. The CDR3 DNA follows: TGTGCCAGCAGCGTAGTGGGGGACTCAAAATATTACGAGCAGTACTTC. It specifies CASSVVGDSKYYEQYF.

This clonotype has at least ten counts. V is TRBV6-2 or TRBV6-3 and J is TRBJ2-7; D may be TRBD2 (5 bases). Germline lookup yields CDR1 MNHEY and CDR2 SVGEGT. The CDR3 is 12 residues long. Trimming shortened V by 10 bases and J by 3 bases, and 13 bases separated the two germline ends. In DNA, the CDR3 is TGTGCCACCAAAGCGGACCGCTACGAGCAGTACTTC. Amino acids: CATKADRYEQYF.

A few counts support this clonotype. This rearrangement joins TRBV29-1 to TRBJ2-7; D gene uncertain. V was shortened by 7 bases and J by 2 bases, with 9 bases between the two germline ends. The CDR3 extends over 11 amino acids. Germline V lookup: CDR1 SQVTM, CDR2 ANQGSEA. CDR3 residues: CSAAEAYEQYF. Here the CDR3 DNA reads TGCAGCGCAGCAGAAGCCTACGAGCAGTACTTC.

The table lists this clonotype with a few counts. A much larger clone lies one base from this, so it may be a read error. CDR3 residues: CASSDRSPEDQLQHF. DNA of the CDR3: TGTGCCAGCAGCGACAGGTCCCCGGAGGATCAGCTCCAGCATTTT. This chain uses TRBV6-2 or TRBV6-3 with TRBJ1-5, with D maybe TRBD1 (6 bases). Germline V gene lookup returns CDR1 MNHEY and CDR2 SVGEGT. The CDR3 loop spans 15 amino acids.

This clonotype has a count of ten or more. The chain recombines TRBV5-6 with TRBJ2-7; D might be TRBD1 (6 bases). Trimming stripped 0 bases from V and 3 bases from J, with 13 bases between. The germline V gene encodes CDR1 SGHDT and CDR2 YYEEEE. The CDR3 has 15 residues. CDR3 protein: CASSLVGRGGYEQYF. The CDR3 DNA is TGTGCCAGCAGCTTGGTTGGACGAGGGGGCTACGAGCAGTACTTC.

This clonotype was counted at least ten times. V gene TRBV28 combines with J gene TRBJ2-5; 10 bases match TRBD2. The CDR3 covers 17 residues. Germline lookup yields CDR1 MDHEN and CDR2 SYDVKM. V gave up 6 bases and J gave up 5 bases; unmatched junction bases: 15. The CDR3 nucleotides are TGTGCCAGCAGCTACCTAGGGACTAGCGACCGCGGGGAGACCCAGTACTTC. Amino acid sequence: CASSYLGTSDRGETQYF.

This clonotype was seen repeatedly, ten times or more. The chain is built from TRBV28 and TRBJ1-1; the D gene is possibly TRBD1 (5 bases). CDR3 length equals 13 residues. Germline V lookup: CDR1 MDHEN, CDR2 SYDVKM. V was trimmed by 6 bases and J by 3 bases, leaving 11 bases between them. This CDR3 is CASRPMGDTEAFF. The CDR3 DNA sequence: TGTGCCAGCAGGCCCATGGGGGACACTGAAGCTTTCTTT.

This clonotype was counted at least ten times. In DNA form, the CDR3 reads TGCGCCAGCAGCTTGGGGTTTCTAGCGGAGAGCACAGATACGCAGTATTTT. Its translation: CASSLGFLAESTDTQYF. The chain employs TRBV5-1 and TRBJ2-3, with 7 positions matching TRBD2. Germline lookup yields CDR1 SGHRS and CDR2 YFSETQ. Losses at the gene ends were 0 bases for V and 0 bases for J; bases not matched to a gene: 7. The CDR3 loop spans 17 amino acids.

The rearrangement uses TRBV6-1 and TRBJ2-7; no definite D call. Trimming stripped 6 bases from V and 3 bases from J, with 15 bases between. The CDR3 length is 14 residues. Germline CDR1 reads MNHNS; CDR2 reads SASEGT. CDR3 sequence: CASRNPASSYEQYF. The CDR3 DNA sequence: TGTGCCAGCAGGAATCCGGCCTCGAGCTACGAGCAGTACTTC.

This clonotype was recorded at least ten times. The chain recombines TRBV6-2 or TRBV6-3 with TRBJ2-7; 7 nucleotides align to TRBD2. V lost 5 bases and J lost 4; bases outside the gene matches: 2. CDR1 and CDR2 from the germline V gene are MNHEY and SVGEGT. The CDR3 is 12 amino acids. This chain's CDR3 is CASSRLAYEQYF. The CDR3 DNA sequence: TGTGCCAGCAGTCGACTAGCTTACGAGCAGTACTTC.

Details on this clonotype: A read error may explain this, as a much larger clone is one base away. V gene TRBV28 combines with J gene TRBJ1-6; TRBD1 matches at 10 bases. The V gene's germline CDR1 is MDHEN and CDR2 SYDVKM. The CDR3 sequence is 15 residues long. The chain's CDR3 is CASSLSGTGDSPLYF. The CDR3 DNA reads TGTGCCAGCAGTTTATCCGGGACAGGGGATTCACCCCTCTACTTT.

This clonotype was picked up many times. The chain uses TRBV6-5 and TRBJ2-7; D is unclear. The germline V gene has CDR1 MNHEY and CDR2 SVGAGI. This CDR3 is 13 amino acids long. The V end was cut by 2 bases, the J end by 6 bases, with 11 bases between. This CDR3 reads CASSYRSTPEQYF. The DNA for the CDR3 is TGTGCCAGCAGTTACAGGTCAACCCCCGAGCAGTACTTC.

This clonotype appeared many times. The V and J genes are TRBV19 and TRBJ1-1; 11 bases agree with TRBD1. V lost 6 bases and J lost 1; bases outside the gene matches: 1. This CDR3 region has 14 residues. In germline, CDR1 is LNHDA, CDR2 SQIVND (reference sequence). CDR3 amino acids: CASRGQGENTEAFF. The CDR3 nucleotides read TGTGCCAGTAGGGGACAGGGGGAGAACACTGAAGCTTTCTTT.

At least ten counts were recorded for this clonotype. The rearrangement links TRBV12-3 or TRBV12-4 to TRBJ1-5; D perhaps matches TRBD1 (6 bases). The CDR3 consists of 14 residues. Trimming pared 6 bases from V and 7 bases from J, leaving 16 bases between. The CDR3 coding sequence is TGTGCCAGCAGCCCAACAGGGAGTGGGCAGCCCCAGCATTTT. This codes for CASSPTGSGQPQHF.

As to this clonotype: An end of the junction does not agree with germline; a read error may underlie this. The chain joins TRBV20-1 to TRBJ1-5; D gene unclear. This CDR3 spans 13 amino acids. Germline loops: CDR1 DFQATT, CDR2 SNEGSKA (reference sequence). CDR3 in amino acids: CSAELGYNQPQLF. CDR3 in DNA: TGCAGTGCCGAACTGGGCTATAATCAGCCCCAGCTTTTT.

This clonotype showed up many times. The genes are TRBV4-3 and TRBJ2-2; D remains unclear. The germline CDR1 and CDR2 sequences are LGHNA and YSLEER. CDR3 length equals 15 residues. V dropped 0 bases and J dropped 2 bases, with 7 bases sitting between them. CDR3: CASSQDQANTGELFF. The CDR3, as DNA: TGCGCCAGCAGCCAAGATCAAGCAAACACCGGGGAGCTGTTTTTT.

This clonotype was counted ten times or more. V gene TRBV30 combines with J gene TRBJ1-2; D is possibly TRBD1 (5 bases). This CDR3 region has 12 residues. V was trimmed by 3 bases and J by 8 bases, leaving 13 bases between them. The germline V gene encodes CDR1 GTSNPN and CDR2 SVGIG (reference sequence). This CDR3 is CAWRGQSGGYTF. CDR3 sequence (DNA): TGTGCCTGGAGGGGCCAATCAGGGGGCTACACCTTC.

This clonotype occurred many times. J is TRBJ1-5 and V is TRBV6-2 or TRBV6-3; 9 nucleotides align to TRBD1. From germline, CDR1 is MNHEY and CDR2 SVGEGT. CDR3 length: 14 residues. Germline trimming cut 6 bases from V and 6 bases from J; bases unmatched to any gene: 6. The CDR3 is CASRYRGLGQPQHF. In DNA, the CDR3 is TGTGCCAGCAGGTACAGGGGGCTGGGTCAGCCCCAGCATTTT.

This clonotype appeared a few times. The chain couples TRBV28 to TRBJ1-5; TRBD1 matches 11 bases. Per germline, CDR1 MDHEN and CDR2 SYDVKM. V dropped 6 bases and J dropped 4; count of bases not matched to a gene: 5. The CDR3 contains 15 residues. The CDR3 DNA sequence: TGTGCCAGCAGGGCCGGGGACAGGGGGAATCAGCCCCAGCATTTT. Its translation: CASRAGDRGNQPQHF. Supplemented by reference TRBV28 and TRBJ1-5, the full variable domain reads DVKVTQSSRYLVKRTGEKVFLECVQDMDHENMFWYRQDPGLGLRLIYFSYDVKMKEKGDIPEGYSVSREKKERFSLILESASTNQTSMYLCASRAGDRGNQPQHFGDGTRLSIL.

This clonotype occurred a few times. A read error is possible here, since a much larger clone lies one base away. The chain joins TRBV6-2 or TRBV6-3 to TRBJ2-7; 9 bases map to TRBD1. The CDR3 sequence is 13 residues long. Trimming at V came to 5 bases and at J to 6 bases, leaving 5 bases not matched to a gene. Germline CDR1 reads MNHEY; CDR2 reads SVGEGT. The CDR3 nucleotides read TGTGCCAGCAGTGCCGGGACAGGGACCGAGCAGTACTTC. Protein product: CASSAGTGTEQYF.

In this sample, this clonotype turned up many times. The rearrangement links TRBV27 to TRBJ2-5; TRBD2 matches at 10 bases. J was trimmed by 2 bases and V by 6 bases; bases with no gene match: 9. This CDR3 region has 16 residues. CDR1 and CDR2 from the germline V gene are MNHEY and SMNVEV (reference sequence). The DNA for the CDR3 is TGTGCCAGCAGGCCGGGACTAGCGACATTTCAAGAGACCCAGTACTTC. Its protein product is CASRPGLATFQETQYF.

The chain has TRBV7-2 and TRBJ2-5; perhaps D is TRBD1 or TRBD2 (6 bases each). V gave up 5 bases and J gave up 1 base, with 17 bases separating them. Germline loops: CDR1 SGHTA, CDR2 FQGNSA. CDR3 length: 16 amino acids. The CDR3 nucleotides are TGTGCCAGCAGCCCATCGGGGGCGAAGGGCCAAGAGACCCAGTACTTC. Protein product: CASSPSGAKGQETQYF.

This clonotype has ten or more counts. The CDR3 loop reads CASSEGTGSYYGYTF. CDR3 DNA: TGTGCCAGCAGTGAAGGGACAGGGTCGTACTATGGCTACACCTTC. V gene TRBV25-1 combines with J gene TRBJ1-2, with 9 bases matching TRBD1. The ends lost 2 bases at V and 3 bases at J; junction bases unmatched: 4. CDR1 MGHDK and CDR2 SYGVNS come from the germline V gene. The CDR3 contains 15 residues.

This clonotype was recorded many times. The chain combines TRBV6-1 with TRBJ2-6; no clear D gene. CDR1 is MNHNS and CDR2 is SASEGT in the germline V gene. CDR3 length: 15 residues. V gave up 5 bases and J gave up 0 bases, with 8 bases separating them. The CDR3 nucleotides read TGTGCCAGCAGTCCCTTCTACTCTGGGGCCAACGTCCTGACTTTC. Encoded protein: CASSPFYSGANVLTF.

This clonotype was detected ten times or more. The CDR3 ends on some other residue instead of the conserved phenylalanine or tryptophan, so this is likely a read error. This chain joins TRBV28 and TRBJ1-2; 9 positions match TRBD1. The V and J ends lost 5 bases and 4 bases, in that order; junction bases with no gene match: 5. Germline V CDR1 and CDR2: MDHEN, SYDVKM. There are 14 residues in the CDR3. Written as DNA, the CDR3 is TGTGCCAGCAGTCCGGGACAGGGAAGCTATGGCTACACCTCC. It is translated as CASSPGQGSYGYTS.

This clonotype was detected many times. The chain carries TRBV25-1 and TRBJ2-5; 7 nucleotides align to TRBD1. J gave up 5 bases and V 5 bases, and 11 bases lay outside the gene matches. Germline-derived CDR1 and CDR2 are MGHDK and SYGVNS. This CDR3 region has 15 residues. This chain's CDR3 is CASSPRQGHRETQYF. The CDR3, as DNA: TGTGCCAGCAGTCCGCGACAGGGACATCGGGAGACCCAGTACTTC.

This clonotype was seen at least ten times. The gene calls are TRBV20-1 and TRBJ2-7, with 8 bases aligning to TRBD1. CDR1 and CDR2 (germline): DFQATT, SNEGSKA (reference sequence). This CDR3 has 17 amino acids. J gave up 3 bases and V 4 bases, and 17 bases lay outside the gene matches. The CDR3 spells CSAKVQDRVTLGYEQYF. In DNA form, the CDR3 reads TGCAGTGCTAAGGTACAGGACAGGGTCACCCTTGGCTACGAGCAGTACTTC.